Listed below are T cell receptor beta chains from one sample, sequenced in a study of blood T cell repertoires in COVID-19. Generated by immunoSEQ multiplex PCR, the TCRdb table keeps only in-frame clones and is missing some. The sample has about 110,000 clones; around 84% are singletons. The sample was peripheral blood. The receptors derive from a human donor in a cohort sampled during active COVID-19. CDR3s leave out the opening cysteine and the closing phenylalanine or tryptophan. The order of the fields is V gene, J gene, CDR3 protein.

v_gene: TRBV7-8
j_gene: TRBJ1-2
CDR3aa: ASSLLTNQNYGYT

v_gene: TRBV6-7
j_gene: TRBJ1-5
CDR3aa: ASSYADRGIQPQH

v_gene: TRBV19
j_gene: TRBJ1-5
CDR3aa: ASSPPRTNQPQH

v_gene: TRBV5-4
j_gene: TRBJ1-1
CDR3aa: ASSLGKGMGTEAF

v_gene: TRBV9
j_gene: TRBJ1-6
CDR3aa: ASATGSSYNSPLH

v_gene: TRBV10-3
j_gene: TRBJ1-1
CDR3aa: ATFDGTGDTEAF

v_gene: TRBV4-1
j_gene: TRBJ2-5
CDR3aa: ASSQSTSGFQETQY

v_gene: TRBV7-9
j_gene: TRBJ2-1
CDR3aa: ASSTTAGGNNEQF

v_gene: TRBV7-8
j_gene: TRBJ2-7
CDR3aa: ASSSTDYEQY

v_gene: TRBV3-1/TRBV3-2
j_gene: TRBJ2-7
CDR3aa: ASSQFNSFYEQY

v_gene: TRBV29-1
j_gene: TRBJ2-5
CDR3aa: SAKAGGWGETQY

v_gene: TRBV10-3
j_gene: TRBJ2-3
CDR3aa: ASADLAGGPTDTQY